A selection of T cell receptor beta chains follows, all from one sample in a study of T cells in Graves' hyperthyroidism and ophthalmopathy. Each CDR3 protein is one row after TCRdb ran MiXCR on the multiplex PCR reads. The repertoire consists of under 450,000 distinct CDR3 sequences, with approximately 15% occurring once and the leading ten covering roughly 15%. The sample was blood. All receptors derive from a woman aged 18-35 years with Graves' hyperthyroidism. Both conserved end residues are trimmed from each CDR3.

>TRBV19|14|TRBJ1-5
ASSTPTGLSNQPQH
>TRBV4-1|15|TRBJ2-6
ASSLGQGGYWANVLT
>TRBV11-2|13|TRBJ1-1
ASSPTGPEDTEAF
>TRBV5-4|12|TRBJ2-1
ASSHRGPYNEQF
>TRBV5-1|13|TRBJ2-7
ASSSGTGSAYEQY
>TRBV20-1|12|TRBJ1-2
SATSLQGARGYT
>TRBV2|13|TRBJ2-3
ASRTSGAFTDTQY
>TRBV4-3|15|TRBJ2-1
ASSPLGPGSSYNEQF
>TRBV11-2|13|TRBJ1-1
ASSFDGMLNTEAF
>TRBV20-1|14|TRBJ1-1
SARDNTVGVNTEAF
>TRBV20-1|13|TRBJ2-1
SASGLAASYNEQF
>TRBV20-1|10|TRBJ1-1
SAVSGDTEAF
>TRBV5-1|11|TRBJ1-2
ASSVGQGYGYT
>TRBV2|16|TRBJ2-3
ASSERLAASASTDTQY
>TRBV7-2|12|TRBJ1-2
ASSVPTSIYGYT
>TRBV11-2|13|TRBJ2-7
ASSPGQGPFYEQY
>TRBV28|10|TRBJ1-3
ASSVTGNTIY
>TRBV11-1|13|TRBJ2-1
ASSSQRGSYNEQF
>TRBV5-1|15|TRBJ2-2
ASSLVAGPSSTGELF
>TRBV27|15|TRBJ1-1
ASSLHPPGQGNTEAF
>TRBV2|13|TRBJ2-2
ASILDRTNTGELF
>TRBV11-3|13|TRBJ2-3
ASSQLGLAGDTQY
>TRBV7-3|13|TRBJ2-2
ASSFTQGDTGELF
>TRBV29-1|13|TRBJ2-2
SVASSSANTGELF
>TRBV4-1|15|TRBJ2-5
ASSQEGGAGRGETQY
>TRBV5-4|12|TRBJ2-5
ASSRALRQETQY
>TRBV28|16|TRBJ2-5
ASSSRPASGRAKETQY
>TRBV7-2|12|TRBJ2-7
ASSPSGHYYEQY
>TRBV6-2/TRBV6-3|12|TRBJ2-7
ASSLRDASYEQY
>TRBV7-9|13|TRBJ1-1
ASSPIGSRYTEAF
>TRBV3-1|12|TRBJ1-1
ASSRTGRNTEAF
>TRBV9|12|TRBJ2-3
ASSVGEGIDTQY
>TRBV7-2|12|TRBJ2-7
ASSLFPWVYEQY
>TRBV27|12|TRBJ2-1
ASSKLTADNEQF
>TRBV4-1|14|TRBJ2-1
ASSPLAGGNYNEQF
>TRBV20-1|10|TRBJ1-2
SARDRVRGYT
>TRBV9|14|TRBJ2-3
ASSVGLAGTTDTQY
>TRBV7-3|15|TRBJ2-1
ASSSWTSGSLGSEQF
>TRBV3-1|13|TRBJ2-7
ASSQTSGRSGEQY
>TRBV14|13|TRBJ2-1
ASSQSQGWPGEQF
>TRBV6-6|12|TRBJ1-1
ASSYGQTNTEAF
>TRBV11-3|14|TRBJ2-5
ASSRNRGQYQETQY
>TRBV18|11|TRBJ2-5
ASSPPTPGTQY
>TRBV6-2/TRBV6-3|11|TRBJ1-5
ASSTDVGQPQH
>TRBV27|13|TRBJ2-3
ASSSGQVMRNTQY
>TRBV29-1|13|TRBJ2-3
SVEGWRGSTDTQY
>TRBV5-6|14|TRBJ1-2
ASSPPGTLMYYGYT
>TRBV11-2|11|TRBJ1-2
ATRGVQNYGYT
>TRBV2|14|TRBJ2-3
ASSAVAGLLTDTQY
>TRBV6-1|13|TRBJ1-5
ASRGGGTLGQPQH
>TRBV4-2|13|TRBJ2-7
ASSQERGAPYEQY
>TRBV28|11|TRBJ1-5
ASRWNSNQPQH
>TRBV24-1|14|TRBJ1-4
ATSEGRMPTNEKLF
>TRBV20-1|11|TRBJ2-2
SAAGTRIGELF
>TRBV25-1|12|TRBJ2-7
ASSDLGSSYEQY